A selection of T cell receptor beta chains follows, all from one sample in a study of STAT3 mutations in large granular lymphocyte leukemia. The method was immunoSEQ multiplex PCR; TCRdb's version includes in-frame clones alone and lacks a portion of them. The sample has approximately 20,000 clones; around 92% are singletons. The sequenced sample was peripheral blood mononuclear cells. The receptors originated from a man aged 55 to 69 with T-cell large granular lymphocyte leukemia. Some clones in this sample may be carry-over from other donors' samples. Both conserved end residues are part of each CDR3. A D gene is named only where the DNA matches it firmly. The size field is filled for only some rows; it gives once, few, many or a size class.

>TRBJ1-2|TRBV27|.|TRBD1
CASSLGQGGGGYTF
TGTGCCAGCAGTTTAGGACAGGGAGGAGGCGGCTACACCTTC
>TRBJ2-7|TRBV7-9|.|TRBD1
CASSRTGYEQYF
TGTGCCAGCAGCCGGACAGGCTACGAGCAGTACTTC
>TRBJ2-3|TRBV5-4|.|.
CASSLVGGGTDTQYF
TGTGCCAGCAGCTTGGTCGGGGGAGGCACAGATACGCAGTATTTT
>TRBJ2-5|TRBV5-6|.|.
CASSLPWWQETQYF
TGTGCCAGCAGCTTGCCGTGGTGGCAAGAGACCCAGTACTTC
>TRBJ2-3|TRBV6-1|.|.
CASSEGAARVTDTQYF
TGTGCCAGCAGTGAGGGGGCGGCCAGGGTGACAGATACGCAGTATTTT
>TRBJ2-7|TRBV10-3|once|TRBD1
CAISDLGQGFWEQYF
TGTGCCATCAGTGATCTGGGACAGGGTTTTTGGGAGCAGTACTTC
>TRBJ2-7|TRBV20-1|.|.
CTPQGGYEQYF
TGCACCCCCCAGGGAGGCTACGAGCAGTACTTC
>TRBJ1-3|TRBV19|.|.
CASSIGTPGGNTIYF
TGTGCCAGTAGTATCGGCACTCCGGGCGGAAACACCATATATTTT
>TRBJ1-6|TRBV15|.|.
CATSTRGSSPLHF
TGTGCCACCAGCACGAGAGGCTCTTCACCCCTCCACTTT
>TRBJ1-2|TRBV5-1|.|.
CASSHGRTYGYTF
TGCGCCAGCAGCCACGGACGGACCTATGGCTACACCTTC
>TRBJ2-7|TRBV7-9|.|TRBD2
CASSLAGGSYEQYF
TGTGCCAGCAGCTTAGCGGGAGGGTCCTACGAGCAGTACTTC
>TRBJ2-7|TRBV7-8|once|TRBD2
CASSSISGSSYEQYF
TGTGCCAGCAGCTCAATCAGCGGGAGCTCCTACGAGCAGTACTTC
>TRBJ2-7|TRBV9|.|.
CASSVYTSSEQYF
TGTGCCAGCAGCGTTTACACATCGAGCGAGCAGTACTTC
>TRBJ2-7|TRBV18|.|.
CASSPAGRSLEQYF
TGTGCCAGCTCACCTGCGGGACGGAGTCTCGAGCAGTACTTC
>TRBJ2-4|TRBV25-1|once|TRBD2
CASSGGTSGIENIQYF
TGTGCCAGCAGTGGGGGGACTAGCGGGATTGAAAACATTCAGTACTTC
>TRBJ2-5|TRBV5-4|.|.
CASSFNREETQYF
TGTGCCAGCAGCTTCAATCGGGAAGAGACCCAGTACTTC
>TRBJ2-1|TRBV29-1|.|TRBD1
CSGDRGLNEQFF
TGCAGCGGGGACAGGGGGCTCAATGAGCAGTTCTTC
>TRBJ2-3|TRBV27|.|.
CASSYPLSTDTQYF
TGTGCCAGCAGTTACCCTTTAAGCACAGATACGCAGTATTTT
>TRBJ1-2|TRBV18|.|TRBD1
CASSFGQGEGYTF
TGTGCCAGCTCATTTGGACAGGGAGAAGGCTACACCTTC
>TRBJ2-5|TRBV13|.|TRBD2
CASSFQSPIAGDGETQYF
TGTGCCAGCAGCTTCCAATCCCCTATAGCGGGAGACGGTGAGACCCAGTACTTC
>TRBJ1-5|TRBV10-3|.|TRBD1
CAISLTGDRSNQPQHF
TGTGCCATCAGTTTGACAGGGGATAGAAGCAATCAGCCCCAGCATTTT
>TRBJ2-5|TRBV10-3|.|.
CAISESMGAPETQYF
TGTGCCATCAGTGAGTCAATGGGGGCGCCAGAGACCCAGTACTTC
>TRBJ2-7|TRBV10-3|.|TRBD2
CAISRDLAGNSEQYF
TGTGCCATCAGCCGAGATCTAGCGGGGAATTCCGAGCAGTACTTC
>TRBJ2-3|TRBV23-1|few|.
CASSGLGTGDTQYF
TGCGCCAGCAGTGGTCTGGGGACGGGGGATACGCAGTATTTT
>TRBJ2-1|TRBV5-6|.|.
CASSSRSNEQFF
TGTGCCAGCAGCAGTAGGTCCAATGAGCAGTTCTTC
>TRBJ2-7|TRBV7-9|once|TRBD2
CASSPPGVAGNEQYF
TGTGCCAGCAGCCCGCCGGGGGTAGCGGGAAACGAGCAGTACTTC
>TRBJ2-1|TRBV6-1|.|TRBD2
CASGLAPPHEQFF
TGTGCCAGCGGACTAGCCCCCCCCCATGAGCAGTTCTTC
>TRBJ2-7|TRBV7-8|once|.
CASSLRPSPYEQYF
TGTGCCAGCAGCTTAAGGCCGTCGCCCTACGAGCAGTACTTC
>TRBJ1-1|TRBV18|.|.
CASSKAGRDTEAFF
TGTGCCAGCTCCAAAGCGGGGAGGGACACTGAAGCTTTCTTT
>TRBJ1-1|TRBV9|.|.
CASSVVDTNTEAFF
TGTGCCAGCAGCGTTGTGGACACGAACACTGAAGCTTTCTTT
>TRBJ2-7|TRBV27|.|TRBD2
CASAMGAGGSYEQYF
TGTGCCAGCGCCATGGGAGCGGGAGGGAGCTACGAGCAGTACTTC
>TRBJ2-3|TRBV7-9|.|.
CASSLLVTGSTDTQYF
TGTGCCAGCAGCTTATTGGTGACAGGAAGCACAGATACGCAGTATTTT
>TRBJ2-5|TRBV11-2|.|.
CASSLSHQETQYF
TGTGCCAGCAGCTTGTCTCACCAAGAGACCCAGTACTTC
>TRBJ1-2|TRBV12-5|.|TRBD1
CASGPRTGVGGYTF
TGTGCTAGTGGTCCACGGACAGGGGTGGGCGGCTACACCTTC
>TRBJ2-3|TRBV7-9|.|TRBD2
CASSPERENIDTQYF
TGTGCCAGCAGCCCTGAGCGGGAGAATATAGATACGCAGTATTTT
>TRBJ2-5|TRBV5-1|.|.
CASSLLSGQETQYF
TGCGCCAGCAGCTTGTTAAGCGGCCAAGAGACCCAGTACTTC
>TRBJ2-1|TRBV29-1|.|TRBD2
CSVEGLAAYNEQFF
TGCAGCGTTGAGGGACTAGCGGCATACAATGAGCAGTTCTTC
>TRBJ1-2|TRBV30|.|.
CAWSVGSGYTF
TGTGCCTGGAGTGTAGGGTCAGGCTACACCTTC
>TRBJ2-7|TRBV7-9|.|TRBD2
CASSLGSGGLAGDEQYF
TGTGCCAGCAGCTTAGGTTCGGGGGGACTAGCGGGAGACGAGCAGTACTTC
>TRBJ1-1|TRBV12-5|once|.
CASGLVGGGANTEAFF
TGTGCTAGTGGTTTGGTAGGCGGGGGGGCCAACACTGAAGCTTTCTTT
>TRBJ1-4|TRBV7-9|.|TRBD1
CASSSTGVVEKLFF
TGTGCCAGCAGCTCAACAGGGGTCGTCGAAAAACTGTTTTTT
>TRBJ1-4|TRBV5-1|.|.
CASSLTDPTNEKLFF
TGCGCCAGCAGCTTGACAGACCCAACTAATGAAAAACTGTTTTTT
>TRBJ2-6|TRBV6-5|once|.
CASRVHGANVLTF
TGTGCCAGCAGAGTCCACGGGGCCAACGTCCTGACTTTC
>TRBJ1-4|TRBV6-5|.|.
CASSYSHGGGEKLFF
TGTGCCAGCAGTTACTCCCATGGGGGGGGCGAAAAACTGTTTTTT
>TRBJ1-3|TRBV2|.|.
CASREDRFSGNTIYF
TGTGCCAGCAGAGAAGACAGATTCTCTGGAAACACCATATATTTT
>TRBJ1-2|TRBV5-1|once|.
CASTRGQGYGYTF
TGCGCCAGCACCCGGGGGCAGGGCTATGGCTACACCTTC